The 12 T cell receptor beta chains reported below all come from one sample, sequenced in a study of cytotoxic CD8 clonotypes in ibrutinib-treated CLL. Libraries were prepared by immunoSEQ multiplex PCR; TCRdb keeps only in-frame clonotypes and omits some of them. The data contain roughly 38,000 clones, approximately 45% of them seen just once; the ten biggest clones take up about 20%. This sample comprised PBMCs, obtained before ibrutinib treatment. These receptors all come from a human donor with chronic lymphocytic leukemia.

This chain connects TRBV9 to TRBJ2-5, with D possibly TRBD2 on 5 matching bases. The CDR3 is 14 amino acids. V was pared by 3 bases and J by 5 bases, with 14 bases between. Per the germline V gene, CDR1 is SGDLS and CDR2 is YYNGEE. The DNA of the CDR3 is TGTGCCAGCAGCGATCGAGAGGGATGGGAGACCCAGTACTTC. It translates to CASSDREGWETQYF.

This clone was recorded a few times. The V gene is TRBV9, the J gene TRBJ2-3; TRBD2 matches 10 bases. CDR3 length equals 16 residues. From germline, CDR1 is SGDLS and CDR2 YYNGEE. Unmatched junction bases numbered 4, after V lost 0 bases and J lost 3 bases. Written as DNA, the CDR3 is TGTGCCAGCAGCGTAGCCCCAGCGGGGGGGACAGATACGCAGTATTTT. Residues: CASSVAPAGGTDTQYF.

This clone has just a few counts. The chain employs TRBV11-2 and TRBJ2-3, with TRBD1 as a possible D gene (5 bases). The V and J ends lost 3 bases and 2 bases respectively, with 12 bases between them. Germline CDR1 reads SGHAT; CDR2 reads FQNNGV. The CDR3 runs to 15 residues. CDR3 region: CASSFVAGFTDTQYF. The CDR3 DNA follows: TGTGCCAGCAGCTTTGTCGCAGGGTTCACAGATACGCAGTATTTT.

The chain joins TRBV7-3 to TRBJ1-1; no reliable D call. V lost 4 bases and J lost 7, with 13 bases in between. CDR3 length equals 13 residues. Germline V lookup: CDR1 SGHTA, CDR2 FQGTGA. The CDR3 protein is CASSSSGGGEAFF. The CDR3 DNA reads TGTGCCAGCAGCTCATCGGGAGGAGGTGAAGCTTTCTTT.

This clone was picked up a small number of times. The DNA of the CDR3 is TGTGCCTCTGCTGGTGGAGTTAAGCCAGATACGCAGTATTTT. Translated, it gives CASAGGVKPDTQYF. The V gene is TRBV6-1, the J gene TRBJ2-3; D remains unclear. V gave up 11 bases and J gave up 4 bases, with 19 bases separating them. The CDR3 loop spans 14 amino acids. Germline V gives CDR1 MNHNS, CDR2 SASEGT.

V gene TRBV28 combines with J gene TRBJ1-1, with TRBD1 as a possible D gene (5 bases). CDR1 and CDR2 from the germline V gene are MDHEN and SYDVKM. Trimming took off 3 bases at V and 0 bases at J, with 17 bases between the two ends. The CDR3 has 17 amino acids. CDR3 nucleotides: TGTGCCAGCAGTTTTGGGACGAGGGGATTGGTGAACACTGAAGCTTTCTTT. Translation: CASSFGTRGLVNTEAFF. Full variable domain (missing parts from reference TRBV28 and TRBJ1-1): DVKVTQSSRYLVKRTGEKVFLECVQDMDHENMFWYRQDPGLGLRLIYFSYDVKMKEKGDIPEGYSVSREKKERFSLILESASTNQTSMYLCASSFGTRGLVNTEAFFGQGTRLTVV.

The chain couples TRBV5-4 to TRBJ2-2; D is tentatively TRBD1 or TRBD2 (5 bases each). V was trimmed by 4 bases and J by 6 bases, leaving 16 bases between them. Per the germline V gene, CDR1 is SGHNT and CDR2 is YYREEE (reference sequence). The CDR3 extends over 15 amino acids. The CDR3, as DNA: TGTGCCAGCAGCCGGGACCAAACACAATCCGGGGAGCTGTTTTTT. Translation: CASSRDQTQSGELFF.

The rearrangement links TRBV27 to TRBJ2-5; perhaps D is TRBD1 or TRBD2 (5 bases each). Germline lookup yields CDR1 MNHEY and CDR2 SMNVEV (reference sequence). The CDR3 is 14 residues long. V was shortened by 5 bases and J by 1 base, with 11 bases between the two germline ends. The CDR3, as DNA: TGTGCCAGCAGTCATTGGGGGACCCAAGAGACCCAGTACTTC. Translating it yields CASSHWGTQETQYF.

By proportion, this clone is large. This same CDR3 is encoded by further DNA sequences in the sample. This CDR3 reads CASSIQNSPLHF. The CDR3 nucleotides read TGTGCCAGTAGTATACAGAATTCACCCCTCCACTTT. The chain links TRBV19 to TRBJ1-6; D gene ambiguous. The V gene's germline CDR1 is LNHDA and CDR2 SQIVND (reference sequence). Trimming took off 2 bases at V and 7 bases at J, with 3 bases between the two ends. The CDR3 consists of 12 residues.

As DNA, the CDR3 is TGTGCCAGCAGCTTAGACAGCTATAATTCACCCCTCCACTTT. Protein product: CASSLDSYNSPLHF. This sequence joins TRBV7-9 and TRBJ1-6; D is unclear. V lost 1 base and J lost 3, with 4 bases in between. From germline, CDR1 is SEHNR and CDR2 FQNEAQ (reference sequence). CDR3 length equals 14 residues.

The chain links TRBV6-5 to TRBJ2-4; 7 bases fit TRBD2. Germline lookup yields CDR1 MNHEY and CDR2 SVGAGI. With V trimmed by 2 bases and J by 9 bases, 10 bases remained unmatched. The length of the CDR3 is 15 residues. The CDR3 bases are TGTGCCAGCAGTTACATCGCGACTAGCTGCTGCATTCAGTACTTC. This codes for CASSYIATSCCIQYF.

This chain joins TRBV2 and TRBJ2-5; D is unclear. CDR1 and CDR2 (germline): SNHLY, FYNNEI. The CDR3 extends over 11 amino acids. The germline V and J ends were trimmed by 7 bases and 2 bases, with 5 bases remaining between them. CDR3 sequence: CASKEQETQYF. The CDR3, as DNA: TGTGCCAGCAAGGAACAAGAGACCCAGTACTTC.